The clone carrying this T cell receptor (beta chain) was observed a single time. The sample has other DNA sequences that encode this CDR3 too. This CDR3 comprises 14 residues. V was pared by 2 bases and J by 7 bases, with 12 bases between. The germline V gene has CDR1 MNHNY and CDR2 SVGAGI (reference sequence). The sample is drawn from a study of blood T cell repertoires in COVID-19. The protocol was immunoSEQ multiplex PCR, while the TCRdb copy is restricted to in-frame clones and leaves out a portion. The sample yields 90,000 to 150,000 clones, 85% to 90% seen once. The sequence was collected from a man at least 80 years old with acute or convalescent COVID-19. The genes are TRBV6-6 and TRBJ1-5; D uncertain. The sequenced material came from peripheral blood. This chain's CDR3 is CASSYPERGQPQHF. The CDR3 coding sequence is TGTGCCAGCAGTTACCCGGAAAGAGGACAGCCCCAGCATTTT.